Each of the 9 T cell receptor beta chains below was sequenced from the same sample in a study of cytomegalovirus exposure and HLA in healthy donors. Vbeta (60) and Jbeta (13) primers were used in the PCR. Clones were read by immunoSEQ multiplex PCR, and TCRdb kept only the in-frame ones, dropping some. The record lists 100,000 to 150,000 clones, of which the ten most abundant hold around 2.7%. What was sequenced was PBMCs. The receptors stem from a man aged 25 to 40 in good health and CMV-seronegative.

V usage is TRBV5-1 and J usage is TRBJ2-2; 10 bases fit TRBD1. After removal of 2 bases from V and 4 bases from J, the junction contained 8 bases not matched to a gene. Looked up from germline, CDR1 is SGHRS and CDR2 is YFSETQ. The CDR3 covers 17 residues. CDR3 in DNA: TGCGCCAGCAGCTTACACCAGGGACAGGGGAGCACCGGGGAGCTGTTTTTT. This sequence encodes CASSLHQGQGSTGELFF.

CDR3 amino acids: CASSRTTSGRSSGANVLTF. In nucleotides, the CDR3 is TGCGCCAGCAGCCGGACGACTAGCGGGAGATCCTCTGGGGCCAACGTCCTGACTTTC. This chain connects TRBV5-1 to TRBJ2-6, with 12 bases that match TRBD2. The CDR3 has 19 residues. J was trimmed by 0 bases and V by 4 bases; bases with no gene match: 8. The germline V gene has CDR1 SGHRS and CDR2 YFSETQ.

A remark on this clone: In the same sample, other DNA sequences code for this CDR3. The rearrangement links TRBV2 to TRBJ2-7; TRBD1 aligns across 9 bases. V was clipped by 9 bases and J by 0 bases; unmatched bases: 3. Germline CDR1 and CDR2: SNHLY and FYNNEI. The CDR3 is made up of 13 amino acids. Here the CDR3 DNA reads TGTGCCAGTTCGACAGGGGGCTCCTACGAGCAGTACTTC. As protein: CASSTGGSYEQYF.

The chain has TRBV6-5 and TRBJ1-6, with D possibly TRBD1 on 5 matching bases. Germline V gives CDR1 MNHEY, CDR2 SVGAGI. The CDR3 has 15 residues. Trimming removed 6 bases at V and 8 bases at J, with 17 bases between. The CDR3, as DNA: TGTGCCAGCAGGGAACCTCAGGGAAATTATTCACCCCTCCACTTT. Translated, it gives CASREPQGNYSPLHF.

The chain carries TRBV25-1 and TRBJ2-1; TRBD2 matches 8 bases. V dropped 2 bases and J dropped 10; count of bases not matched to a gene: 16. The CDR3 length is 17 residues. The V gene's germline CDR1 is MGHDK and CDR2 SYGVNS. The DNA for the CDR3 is TGTGCCAGCAGTGAAAGGGGAACTAGCGGTTCCAAGGGGGAGCAGTTCTTC. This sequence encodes CASSERGTSGSKGEQFF.

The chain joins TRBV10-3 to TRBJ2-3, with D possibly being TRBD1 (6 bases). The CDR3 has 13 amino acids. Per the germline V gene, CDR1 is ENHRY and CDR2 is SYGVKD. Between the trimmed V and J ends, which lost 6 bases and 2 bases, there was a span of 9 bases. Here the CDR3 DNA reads TGTGCCATCAGGGACAGCCACACAGATACGCAGTATTTT. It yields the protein CAIRDSHTDTQYF.

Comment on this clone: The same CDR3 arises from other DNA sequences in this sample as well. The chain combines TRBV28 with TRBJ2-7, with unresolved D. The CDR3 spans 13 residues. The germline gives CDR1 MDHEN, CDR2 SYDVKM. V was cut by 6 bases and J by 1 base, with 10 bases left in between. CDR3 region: CASSRGGSYEQYF. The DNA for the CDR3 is TGTGCCAGCAGCAGAGGCGGTTCCTACGAGCAGTACTTC. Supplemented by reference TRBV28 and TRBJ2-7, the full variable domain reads DVKVTQSSRYLVKRTGEKVFLECVQDMDHENMFWYRQDPGLGLRLIYFSYDVKMKEKGDIPEGYSVSREKKERFSLILESASTNQTSMYLCASSRGGSYEQYFGPGTRLTVT.

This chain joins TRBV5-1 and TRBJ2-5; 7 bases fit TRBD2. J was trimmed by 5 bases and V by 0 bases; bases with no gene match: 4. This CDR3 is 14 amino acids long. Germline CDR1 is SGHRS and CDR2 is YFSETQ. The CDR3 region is CASSLEGREETQYF. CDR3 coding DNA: TGCGCCAGCAGCTTGGAAGGGCGGGAGGAGACCCAGTACTTC.

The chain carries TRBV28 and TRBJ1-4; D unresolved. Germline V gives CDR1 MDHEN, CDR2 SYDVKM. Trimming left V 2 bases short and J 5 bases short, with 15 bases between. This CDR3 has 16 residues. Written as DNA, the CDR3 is TGTGCCAGCAGTTTAGGCGGCCGAGGAAAGAATGAAAAACTGTTTTTT. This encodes CASSLGGRGKNEKLFF.